Below are 16 T cell receptor beta chains sequenced from a single sample in a study of T cell responses to AZD1222 COVID-19 vaccine. Clones were sequenced by immunoSEQ multiplex PCR, and TCRdb holds only the in-frame ones, with some missing. Of around 99,000 clones in the sample, roughly 92% were seen once. The sample here was peripheral blood, taken 28 days after the second AZD1222 dose. These receptors were obtained from an adult who received the AZD1222 COVID-19 vaccine.

This rearrangement joins TRBV7-6 to TRBJ2-5; TRBD2 is a possible D gene (6 bases). V was pared by 10 bases and J by 1 base, with 19 bases between. The CDR3 consists of 15 residues. Germline CDR1 and CDR2: SGHVS and FNYEAQ. The CDR3 protein is CATQRGLTPQETQYF. The CDR3 region has the DNA TGTGCCACCCAACGGGGGTTGACCCCCCAAGAGACCCAGTACTTC. The complete variable domain, with remaining parts taken from reference TRBV7-6 and TRBJ2-5, reads GAGVSQSPRYKVTKRGQDVALRCDPISGHVSLYWYRQALGQGPEFLTYFNYEAQQDKSGLPNDRFSAERPEGSISTLTIQRTEQRDSAMYRCATQRGLTPQETQYFGPGTRLLVL.

This rearrangement joins TRBV29-1 to TRBJ1-3; D not certain. There are 18 residues in the CDR3. The germline gives CDR1 SQVTM, CDR2 ANQGSEA. V gave up 1 base and J gave up 4 bases, with 23 bases separating them. CDR3 sequence: CSVEVSIFWVCSGNTIYF. CDR3 sequence (DNA): TGCAGCGTTGAAGTATCGATCTTCTGGGTTTGCTCCGGAAACACCATATATTTT.

This sequence joins TRBV5-1 and TRBJ1-2, with a tentative D call TRBD1 (5 bases). The CDR3 spans 14 residues. With 0 bases removed from V and 8 bases from J, the gap between germline ends came to 14 bases. Germline-derived CDR1 and CDR2 are SGHRS and YFSETQ. The CDR3 protein is CASSLEGRAGGYTF. The CDR3 coding sequence is TGCGCCAGCAGCTTGGAGGGCAGGGCAGGGGGCTACACCTTC.

The chain is built from TRBV28 and TRBJ2-1, with 13 bases that match TRBD2. V shed 5 bases, J shed 7 bases, and the junction held 8 bases outside the gene matches. CDR3 length: 16 amino acids. The germline gives CDR1 MDHEN, CDR2 SYDVKM. CDR3 residues: CASSDVRTSGSNEQFF. The CDR3 nucleotides read TGTGCCAGCAGTGATGTGCGGACTAGCGGGAGTAATGAGCAGTTCTTC.

CDR3 nucleotide sequence: TGTGCCAGCAGTTTTTCTAGAGTCTACAATGAGCAGTTCTTC. It encodes CASSFSRVYNEQFF. The chain couples TRBV28 to TRBJ2-1, with D uncertain. Germline loops: CDR1 MDHEN, CDR2 SYDVKM. This CDR3 contains 14 residues. V dropped 3 bases and J dropped 3 bases, with 9 bases sitting between them. The full variable domain, in which reference TRBV28 and TRBJ2-1 provide the parts outside the CDR3, is DVKVTQSSRYLVKRTGEKVFLECVQDMDHENMFWYRQDPGLGLRLIYFSYDVKMKEKGDIPEGYSVSREKKERFSLILESASTNQTSMYLCASSFSRVYNEQFFGPGTRLTVL.

The chain employs TRBV2 and TRBJ2-7, with unresolved D. The germline V gene encodes CDR1 SNHLY and CDR2 FYNNEI. The CDR3 is 15 residues long. V shed 3 bases and J shed 0 bases, with 12 bases lying between them. For the CDR3, the DNA is TGTGCCAGCAGTGAGGGTGGGTTAAACTCCTACGAGCAGTACTTC. Amino acid sequence: CASSEGGLNSYEQYF.

V usage is TRBV13 and J usage is TRBJ2-7, with 8 bases matching TRBD1. This CDR3 is 12 amino acids long. Germline CDR1 reads PRHDT; CDR2 reads FYEKMQ (reference sequence). The ends lost 2 bases at V and 6 bases at J; junction bases unmatched: 0. CDR3: CASSLQGAEQYF. The CDR3 DNA follows: TGTGCCAGCAGCTTACAGGGGGCCGAGCAGTACTTC. Drawing the rest from reference TRBV13 and TRBJ2-7, the complete variable domain is AAGVIQSPRHLIKEKRETATLKCYPIPRHDTVYWYQQGPGQDPQFLISFYEKMQSDKGSIPDRFSAQQFSDYHSELNMSSLELGDSALYFCASSLQGAEQYFGPGTRLTVT.

In its sample, this clone was seen once. The CDR3 nucleotides are TGTGCCAGCAGCGTAGGCCTAGCAGGAACCGGGGAGCTGTTTTTT. This sequence encodes CASSVGLAGTGELFF. This chain uses TRBV9 with TRBJ2-2; weak D call: TRBD2 (5 bases). V gave up 0 bases and J gave up 5 bases, with 11 bases separating them. This CDR3 spans 15 amino acids. Germline CDR1 and CDR2: SGDLS and YYNGEE. Full variable domain (outside the CDR3, taken from reference TRBV9 and TRBJ2-2): DSGVTQTPKHLITATGQRVTLRCSPRSGDLSVYWYQQSLDQGLQFLIQYYNGEERAKGNILERFSAQQFPDLHSELNLSSLELGDSALYFCASSVGLAGTGELFFGEGSRLTVL.

The chain carries TRBV24-1 and TRBJ2-7, with 9 bases matching TRBD2. The germline V gene has CDR1 KGHDR and CDR2 SFDVKD. The CDR3 is made up of 21 amino acids. Trimming cost V 6 bases and J 3 bases; bases outside gene matches: 26. The CDR3 loop reads CATSPGESGAGGPLFIYEQYF. The CDR3 DNA is TGTGCCACCAGTCCCGGGGAGTCTGGGGCGGGAGGGCCCCTTTTTATCTACGAGCAGTACTTC.

This chain connects TRBV28 to TRBJ1-2; 7 nucleotides line up with TRBD1. Germline CDR1 MDHEN, CDR2 SYDVKM. The CDR3 runs to 14 residues. V trimming: 6 bases; J trimming: 0 bases; junction bases outside the gene matches: 4. For the CDR3, the DNA is TGTGCCAGCAGACCAGGGGGAGCTAACTATGGCTACACCTTC. Translating gives CASRPGGANYGYTF.

This sequence joins TRBV11-1 and TRBJ1-1; D is undetermined. V was trimmed by 4 bases and J by 11 bases, leaving 11 bases between them. The CDR3 runs 11 residues. Germline V gene data show CDR1 as SGHAT and CDR2 as FQDESV (reference sequence). DNA of the CDR3: TGTGCCAGCAGCTGGGCTGGTGCGGCTTTCTTT. Amino acids: CASSWAGAAFF.

This clone was counted a few times. V usage is TRBV30 and J usage is TRBJ2-2, with D unresolved. V shed 0 bases and J shed 3 bases, with 5 bases lying between them. This CDR3 has 13 amino acids. Germline V gives CDR1 GTSNPN, CDR2 SVGIG (reference sequence). CDR3 region: CAWSVGDTGELFF. Written as DNA, the CDR3 is TGTGCCTGGAGTGTGGGTGACACCGGGGAGCTGTTTTTT.

The CDR3 nucleotides read TGTGCCAGCAGTTTATTAACTGAGGGCACTGAAGCTTTCTTT. It yields the protein CASSLLTEGTEAFF. The chain employs TRBV28 and TRBJ1-1; D gene unclear. There are 14 residues in the CDR3. The V and J ends lost 1 base and 4 bases respectively, with 10 bases between them. Germline V gene sequence: CDR1 MDHEN, CDR2 SYDVKM. Together with reference TRBV28 and TRBJ1-1, the CDR3 gives the full variable domain: DVKVTQSSRYLVKRTGEKVFLECVQDMDHENMFWYRQDPGLGLRLIYFSYDVKMKEKGDIPEGYSVSREKKERFSLILESASTNQTSMYLCASSLLTEGTEAFFGQGTRLTVV.

This clone was found once. DNA for the CDR3: TGTGCCAGCAGCGGGCAAAACCATGACACCGGGGAGCTGTTTTTT. It is translated as CASSGQNHDTGELFF. The chain combines TRBV4-2 with TRBJ2-2, with D unclear. Germline-derived CDR1 and CDR2 are LGHNA and YNFKEQ. The CDR3 is 15 residues long. Trimming left V 5 bases short and J 3 bases short, with 13 bases between.

With respect to this clone: This CDR3 is also generated by other DNA sequences in the sample. This sequence joins TRBV7-9 and TRBJ2-7, with 12 nucleotides matching TRBD2. The ends lost 1 base at V and 2 bases at J; junction bases unmatched: 6. The germline gives CDR1 SEHNR, CDR2 FQNEAQ (reference sequence). The CDR3 has 17 residues. CDR3 sequence (DNA): TGTGCCAGCAGCTTAGATCGGACTAGCGGGATACCCTACGAGCAGTACTTC. This gives the protein CASSLDRTSGIPYEQYF.

The sample holds one count of this clone. This chain uses TRBV2 with TRBJ2-3; perhaps TRBD2 as D (5 bases). V was pared by 4 bases and J by 9 bases, with 14 bases between. This CDR3 spans 13 amino acids. CDR1 SNHLY and CDR2 FYNNEI come from the germline V gene. The CDR3 loop is CASSGEELGTQYF. CDR3 nucleotide sequence: TGTGCCAGCAGTGGAGAGGAACTAGGGACGCAGTATTTT.